What follows describes a single TCR beta chain. Its antigen remains unidentified. This sample was taken from a study of PD-1 blockade in classical Hodgkin lymphoma. TCRdb's copy holds only in-frame clones and misses some; the assay was immunoSEQ multiplex PCR. This sample has about 14,000 clones; 81% occur once, and the top ten carry approximately 25%. V trimming: 4 bases; J trimming: 5 bases; junction bases outside the gene matches: 7. CDR1 SEHNR and CDR2 FQNEAQ come from the germline V gene (reference sequence). This CDR3 is 16 amino acids long. Study observations and caveats: A significant rise in TCR diversity was seen by C4D1 for CD4+ cells but not for CD8+ cells.

Each patient relapsed following autologous stem cell transplantation, and prior brentuximab vedotin exposure differed. The specimen comprised peripheral blood mononuclear cells (PBMCs), sampled at baseline. The genes are TRBV7-9 and TRBJ1-5, with 11 bases identical to TRBD1. The receptor's source is a human donor with classical Hodgkin lymphoma. The CDR3 spells CASSSGDRGSDQPQHF. The DNA of the CDR3 is TGTGCCAGCAGCTCCGGGGACAGGGGGAGTGATCAGCCCCAGCATTTT.